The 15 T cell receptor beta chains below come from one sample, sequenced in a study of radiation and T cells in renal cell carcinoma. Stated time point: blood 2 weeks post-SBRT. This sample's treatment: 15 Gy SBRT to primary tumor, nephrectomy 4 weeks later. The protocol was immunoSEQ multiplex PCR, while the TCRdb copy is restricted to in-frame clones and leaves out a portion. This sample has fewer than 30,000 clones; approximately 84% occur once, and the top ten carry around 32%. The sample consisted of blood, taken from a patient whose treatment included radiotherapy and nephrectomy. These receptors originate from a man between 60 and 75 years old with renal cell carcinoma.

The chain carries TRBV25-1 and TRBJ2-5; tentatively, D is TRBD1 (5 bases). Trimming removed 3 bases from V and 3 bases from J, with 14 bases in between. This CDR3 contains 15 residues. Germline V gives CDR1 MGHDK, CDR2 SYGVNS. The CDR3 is CASSDARVLEETQYF. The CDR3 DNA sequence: TGTGCCAGCAGTGACGCCAGGGTTCTCGAAGAGACCCAGTACTTC.

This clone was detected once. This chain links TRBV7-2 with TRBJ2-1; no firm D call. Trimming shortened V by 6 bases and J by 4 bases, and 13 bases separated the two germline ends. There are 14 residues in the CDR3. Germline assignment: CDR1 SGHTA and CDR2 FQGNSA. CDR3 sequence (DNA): TGTGCCAGCAGTCCAAGCAAAAGTTACAATGAGCAGTTCTTC. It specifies CASSPSKSYNEQFF.

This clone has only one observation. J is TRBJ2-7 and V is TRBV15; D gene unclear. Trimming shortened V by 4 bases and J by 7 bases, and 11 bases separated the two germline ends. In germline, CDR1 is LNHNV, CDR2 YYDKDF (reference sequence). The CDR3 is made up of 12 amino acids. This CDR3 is CATSKILEEQYF. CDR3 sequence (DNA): TGTGCCACCAGCAAGATACTGGAGGAGCAGTACTTC.

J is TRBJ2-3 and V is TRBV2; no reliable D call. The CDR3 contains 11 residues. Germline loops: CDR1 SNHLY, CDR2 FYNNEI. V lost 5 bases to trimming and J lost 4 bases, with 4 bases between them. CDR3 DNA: TGTGCCAGCAGTCGATCAGATACGCAGTATTTT. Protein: CASSRSDTQYF.

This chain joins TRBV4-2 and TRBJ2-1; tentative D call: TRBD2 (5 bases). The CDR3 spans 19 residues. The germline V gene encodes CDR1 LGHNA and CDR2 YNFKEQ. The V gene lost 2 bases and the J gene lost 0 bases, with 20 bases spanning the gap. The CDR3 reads CASSQQILSVVSSYNEQFF. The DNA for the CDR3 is TGTGCCAGCAGCCAACAAATTCTTAGCGTGGTGAGCTCCTACAATGAGCAGTTCTTC.

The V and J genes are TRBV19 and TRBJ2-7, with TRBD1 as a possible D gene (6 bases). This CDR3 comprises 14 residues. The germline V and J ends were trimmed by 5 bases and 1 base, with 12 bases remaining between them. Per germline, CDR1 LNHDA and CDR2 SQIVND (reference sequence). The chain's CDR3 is CASSPQGISYEQYF. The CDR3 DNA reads TGTGCCAGTAGTCCCCAGGGGATATCCTACGAGCAGTACTTC. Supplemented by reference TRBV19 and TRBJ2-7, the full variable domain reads DGGITQSPKYLFRKEGQNVTLSCEQNLNHDAMYWYRQDPGQGLRLIYYSQIVNDFQKGDIAEGYSVSREKKESFPLTVTSAQKNPTAFYLCASSPQGISYEQYFGPGTRLTVT.

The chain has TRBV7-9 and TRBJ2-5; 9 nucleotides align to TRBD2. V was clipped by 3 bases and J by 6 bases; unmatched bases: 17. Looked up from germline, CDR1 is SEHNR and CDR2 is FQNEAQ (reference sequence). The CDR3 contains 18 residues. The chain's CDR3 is CASSLYRVAGDVVKTQYF. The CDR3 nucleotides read TGTGCCAGCAGCTTGTACCGTGTAGCGGGAGATGTAGTGAAGACCCAGTACTTC.

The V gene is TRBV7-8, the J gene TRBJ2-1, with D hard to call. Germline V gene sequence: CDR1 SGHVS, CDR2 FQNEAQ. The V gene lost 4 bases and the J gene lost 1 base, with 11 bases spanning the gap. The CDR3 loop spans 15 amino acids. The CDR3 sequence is CASSSDPWSYNEQFF. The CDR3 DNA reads TGTGCCAGCAGCTCAGACCCATGGTCCTACAATGAGCAGTTCTTC.

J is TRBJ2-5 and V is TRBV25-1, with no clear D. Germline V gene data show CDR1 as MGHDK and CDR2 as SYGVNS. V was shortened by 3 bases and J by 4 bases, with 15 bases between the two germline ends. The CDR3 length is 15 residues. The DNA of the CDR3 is TGTGCCAGCAGTGAGCCCTCCGGTAGGGTAGAGACCCAGTACTTC. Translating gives CASSEPSGRVETQYF.

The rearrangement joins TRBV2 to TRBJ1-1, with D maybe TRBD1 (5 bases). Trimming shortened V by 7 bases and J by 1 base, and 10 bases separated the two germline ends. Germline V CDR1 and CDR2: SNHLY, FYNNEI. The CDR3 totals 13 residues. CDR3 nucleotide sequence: TGTGCCAGCATAGTCAGGGAGAACACTGAAGCTTTCTTT. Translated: CASIVRENTEAFF.

CDR3 protein: CASSLGSGLQETQYF. Here the CDR3 DNA reads TGTGCCAGCAGCTTAGGGTCAGGGTTACAAGAGACCCAGTACTTC. This chain connects TRBV11-2 to TRBJ2-5, with D maybe TRBD1 (5 bases). CDR1 SGHAT and CDR2 FQNNGV come from the germline V gene. There are 15 residues in the CDR3. V lost 1 base and J lost 2, with 11 bases in between. Full variable domain (missing parts from reference TRBV11-2 and TRBJ2-5): EAGVAQSPRYKIIEKRQSVAFWCNPISGHATLYWYQQILGQGPKLLIQFQNNGVVDDSQLPKDRFSAERLKGVDSTLKIQPAKLEDSAVYLCASSLGSGLQETQYFGPGTRLLVL.

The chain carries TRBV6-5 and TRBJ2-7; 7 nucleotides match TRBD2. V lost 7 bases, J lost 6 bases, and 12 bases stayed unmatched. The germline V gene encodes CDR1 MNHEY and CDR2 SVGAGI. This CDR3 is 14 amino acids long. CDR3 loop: CASTPGLESGEQYF. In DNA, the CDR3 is TGTGCCAGCACTCCCGGACTAGAATCGGGCGAGCAGTACTTC.

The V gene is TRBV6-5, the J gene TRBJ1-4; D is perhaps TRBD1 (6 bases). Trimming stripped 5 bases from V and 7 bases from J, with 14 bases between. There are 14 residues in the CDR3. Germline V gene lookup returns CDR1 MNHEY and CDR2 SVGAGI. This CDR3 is CASSPGARGEKLFF. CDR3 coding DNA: TGTGCCAGCAGTCCAGGGGCTCGGGGTGAAAAACTGTTTTTT.

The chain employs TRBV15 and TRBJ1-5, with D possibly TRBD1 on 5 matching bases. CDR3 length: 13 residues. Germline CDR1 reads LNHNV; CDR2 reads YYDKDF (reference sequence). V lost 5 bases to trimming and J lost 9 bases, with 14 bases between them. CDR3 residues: CATSAEGLGPQHF. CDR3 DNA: TGTGCCACCAGCGCGGAGGGACTAGGGCCCCAGCATTTT. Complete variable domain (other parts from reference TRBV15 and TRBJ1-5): DAMVIQNPRYQVTQFGKPVTLSCSQTLNHNVMYWYQQKSSQAPKLLFHYYDKDFNNEADTPDNFQSRRPNTSFCFLDIRSPGLGDTAMYLCATSAEGLGPQHFGDGTRLSIL.

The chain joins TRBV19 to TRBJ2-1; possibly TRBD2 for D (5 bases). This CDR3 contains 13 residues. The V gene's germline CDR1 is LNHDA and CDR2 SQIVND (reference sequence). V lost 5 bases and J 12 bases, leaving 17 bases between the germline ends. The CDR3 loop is CASSPEARLGQFF. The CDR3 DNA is TGTGCCAGTAGTCCGGAGGCGAGGCTCGGGCAGTTCTTC. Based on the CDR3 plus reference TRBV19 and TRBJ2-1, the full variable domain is DGGITQSPKYLFRKEGQNVTLSCEQNLNHDAMYWYRQDPGQGLRLIYYSQIVNDFQKGDIAEGYSVSREKKESFPLTVTSAQKNPTAFYLCASSPEARLGQFFGPGTRLTVL.